This T cell receptor beta chain was retrieved from a study of spatial heterogeneity in lung cancer. V dropped 7 bases and J dropped 5; count of bases not matched to a gene: 7. The CDR3 contains 14 residues. Germline assignment: CDR1 SQVTM and CDR2 ANQGSEA. Time point here: blood at routine non-recurrence follow-up after resection. One entry per CDR3 protein, called by TCRdb with MiXCR from the 5' RACE reads. The top ten hold about 30% of the sample, which has tens of thousands of distinct CDR3 sequences, 10% to 15% seen once. This clonotype was observed at least ten times. Sequenced material: PBMCs, taken at follow-up. The receptor was isolated from a male donor with early-stage non-small cell lung cancer. The chain uses TRBV29-1 and TRBJ2-5; TRBD2 agrees at 13 bases. The CDR3 protein is CSGTGTSGVETQYF. The CDR3 DNA is TGCAGCGGCACCGGGACTAGCGGGGTGGAGACCCAGTACTTC.